The sequence of this T cell receptor (beta chain) was determined in a study of cytomegalovirus exposure and HLA in healthy donors. Regarding the study as a whole: Being indistinguishable, some V segments were excluded, TRBV6-2 and TRBV6-3 among them. Diagnosis of cytomegalovirus status made by the classifier reportedly showed high specificity and sensitivity. In a later analysis, V- and J-gene trimming of beta chains associated with a DCLRE1C missense variant, replicated independently.

From germline, CDR1 is LNHDA and CDR2 SQIVND (reference sequence). The V end was cut by 3 bases, the J end by 5 bases, with 17 bases between. The CDR3 sequence is 16 residues long. This clone was counted a single time. Antigen: not known. Both 60 Vbeta primers and 13 Jbeta primers went into the PCR. Using immunoSEQ multiplex PCR, the repertoire was profiled, and TCRdb retains in-frame clones only, with some absent. The sample shows about 160,000 clones, roughly 80% of them seen only once. The receptor comes from a human donor in good health. The genes are TRBV19 and TRBJ1-5; D remains unclear. Material for sequencing was PBMCs. In nucleotides, the CDR3 is TGTGCCAGTAGTATTCTTGTAAATTTCGGGGATCAGCCCCAGCATTTT. Translated: CASSILVNFGDQPQHF. The variable domain in full, completed from reference TRBV19 and TRBJ1-5, reads DGGITQSPKYLFRKEGQNVTLSCEQNLNHDAMYWYRQDPGQGLRLIYYSQIVNDFQKGDIAEGYSVSREKKESFPLTVTSAQKNPTAFYLCASSILVNFGDQPQHFGDGTRLSIL.